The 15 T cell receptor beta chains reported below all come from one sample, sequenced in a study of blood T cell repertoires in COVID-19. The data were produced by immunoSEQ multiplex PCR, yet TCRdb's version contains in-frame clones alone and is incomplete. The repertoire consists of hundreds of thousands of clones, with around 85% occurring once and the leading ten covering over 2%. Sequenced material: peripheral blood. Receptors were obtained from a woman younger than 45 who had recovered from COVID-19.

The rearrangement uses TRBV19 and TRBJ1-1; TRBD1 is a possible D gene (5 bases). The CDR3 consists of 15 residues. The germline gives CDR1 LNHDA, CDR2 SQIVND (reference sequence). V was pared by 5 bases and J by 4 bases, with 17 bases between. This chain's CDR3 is CASSSRGGLSTEAFF. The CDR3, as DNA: TGTGCCAGTAGTTCGCGGGGGGGACTTAGCACTGAAGCTTTCTTT.

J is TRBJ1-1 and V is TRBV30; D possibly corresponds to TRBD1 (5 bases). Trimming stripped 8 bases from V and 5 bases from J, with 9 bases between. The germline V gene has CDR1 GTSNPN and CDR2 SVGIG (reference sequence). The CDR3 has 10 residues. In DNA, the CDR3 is TGTGCCCGTGGGGGGACTGAAGCTTTCTTT. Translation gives CARGGTEAFF.

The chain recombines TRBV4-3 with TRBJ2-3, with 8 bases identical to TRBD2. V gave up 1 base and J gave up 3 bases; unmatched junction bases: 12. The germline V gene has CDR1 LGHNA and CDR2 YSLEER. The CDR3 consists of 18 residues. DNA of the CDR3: TGCGCCAGCAGCCAAGTTTATGTTGCGGGAGGTCGGACAGATACGCAGTATTTT. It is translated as CASSQVYVAGGRTDTQYF.

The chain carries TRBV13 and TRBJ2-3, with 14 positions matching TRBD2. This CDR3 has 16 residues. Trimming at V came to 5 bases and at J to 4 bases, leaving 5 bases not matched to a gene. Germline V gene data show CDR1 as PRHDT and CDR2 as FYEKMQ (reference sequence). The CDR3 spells CASSRPTSGGADTQYF. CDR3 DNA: TGTGCCAGCAGCCGACCGACTAGCGGGGGGGCAGATACGCAGTATTTT.

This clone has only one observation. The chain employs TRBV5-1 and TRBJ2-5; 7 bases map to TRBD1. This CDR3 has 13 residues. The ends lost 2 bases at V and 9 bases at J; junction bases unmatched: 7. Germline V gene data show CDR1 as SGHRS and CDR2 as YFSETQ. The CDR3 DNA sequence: TGCGCCAGCAGCTTCACAGGGGCCTCGGCCCAGTACTTC. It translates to CASSFTGASAQYF.

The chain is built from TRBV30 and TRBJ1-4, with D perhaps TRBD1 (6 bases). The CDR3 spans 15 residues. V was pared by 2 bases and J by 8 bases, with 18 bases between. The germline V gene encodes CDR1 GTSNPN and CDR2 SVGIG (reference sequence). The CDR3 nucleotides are TGTGCCTGGAGTCCCATTGGGGGGGCAGGGGAAAAACTGTTTTTT. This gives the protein CAWSPIGGAGEKLFF. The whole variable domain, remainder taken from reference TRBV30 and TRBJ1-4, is SQTIHQWPATLVQPVGSPLSLECTVEGTSNPNLYWYRQAAGRGLQLLFYSVGIGQISSEVPQNLSASRPQDRQFILSSKKLLLSDSGFYLCAWSPIGGAGEKLFFGSGTQLSVL.

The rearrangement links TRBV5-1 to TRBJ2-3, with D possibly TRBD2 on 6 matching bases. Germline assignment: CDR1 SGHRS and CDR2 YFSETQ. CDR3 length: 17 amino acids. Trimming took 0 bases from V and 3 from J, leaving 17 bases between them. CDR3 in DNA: TGCGCCAGCAGCTTGGAAGCGCCGGGGGAGGTTACAGATACGCAGTATTTT. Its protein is CASSLEAPGEVTDTQYF.

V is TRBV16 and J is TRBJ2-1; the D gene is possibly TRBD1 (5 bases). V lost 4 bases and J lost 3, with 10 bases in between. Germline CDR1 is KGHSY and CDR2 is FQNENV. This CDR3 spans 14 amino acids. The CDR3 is CASSPSTDYNEQFF. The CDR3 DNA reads TGTGCCAGCAGCCCTTCGACAGACTACAATGAGCAGTTCTTC.

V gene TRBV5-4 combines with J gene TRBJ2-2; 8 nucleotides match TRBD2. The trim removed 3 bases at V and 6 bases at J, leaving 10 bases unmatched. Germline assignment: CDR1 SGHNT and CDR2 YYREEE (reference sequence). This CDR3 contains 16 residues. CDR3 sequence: CASSWGLGIRPGELFF. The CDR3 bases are TGTGCCAGCAGCTGGGGACTAGGAATCCGGCCCGGGGAGCTGTTTTTT. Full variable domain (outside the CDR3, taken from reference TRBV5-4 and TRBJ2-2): ETGVTQSPTHLIKTRGQQVTLRCSSQSGHNTVSWYQQALGQGPQFIFQYYREEENGRGNFPPRFSGLQFPNYSSELNVNALELDDSALYLCASSWGLGIRPGELFFGEGSRLTVL.

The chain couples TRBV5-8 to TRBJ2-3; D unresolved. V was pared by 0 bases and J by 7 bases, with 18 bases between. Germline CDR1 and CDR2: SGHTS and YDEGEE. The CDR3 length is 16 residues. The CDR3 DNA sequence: TGTGCCAGCAGCTTGGCCCCTAATGTCGCGGTCTATACGCAGTATTTT. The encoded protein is CASSLAPNVAVYTQYF.

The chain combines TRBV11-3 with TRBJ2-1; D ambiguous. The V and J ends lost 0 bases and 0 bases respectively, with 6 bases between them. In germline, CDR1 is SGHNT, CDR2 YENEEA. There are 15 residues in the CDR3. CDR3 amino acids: CASSLDYSSYNEQFF. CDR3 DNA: TGTGCCAGCAGCTTAGACTACAGCTCCTACAATGAGCAGTTCTTC.

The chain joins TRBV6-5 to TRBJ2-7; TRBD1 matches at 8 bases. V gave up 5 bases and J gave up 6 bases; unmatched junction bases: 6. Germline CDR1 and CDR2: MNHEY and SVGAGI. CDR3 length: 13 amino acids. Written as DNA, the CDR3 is TGTGCCAGCAGTCTCGGACAGGGCCTCGAGCAGTACTTC. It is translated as CASSLGQGLEQYF.

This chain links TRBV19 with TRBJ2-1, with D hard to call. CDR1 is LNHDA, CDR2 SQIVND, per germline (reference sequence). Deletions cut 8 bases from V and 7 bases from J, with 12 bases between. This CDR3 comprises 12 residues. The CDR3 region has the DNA TGTGCCAGTGCGTTATCGGTGAATGAGCAGTTCTTC. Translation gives CASALSVNEQFF.

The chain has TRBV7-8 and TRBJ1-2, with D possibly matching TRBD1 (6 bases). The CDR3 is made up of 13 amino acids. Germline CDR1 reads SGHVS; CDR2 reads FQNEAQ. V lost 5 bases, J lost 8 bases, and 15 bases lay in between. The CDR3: CASSPGQLEGYTF. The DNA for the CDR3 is TGTGCCAGCAGCCCCGGACAGCTAGAGGGCTACACCTTC.

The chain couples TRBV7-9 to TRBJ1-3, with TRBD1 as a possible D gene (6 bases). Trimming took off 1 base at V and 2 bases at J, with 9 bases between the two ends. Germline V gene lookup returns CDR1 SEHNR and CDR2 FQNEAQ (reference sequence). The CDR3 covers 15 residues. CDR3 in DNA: TGTGCCAGCAGCTTAGTGCAGGGGCCTGGAAACACCATATATTTT. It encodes CASSLVQGPGNTIYF.